This T cell receptor (beta chain) originates from a study of blood T cells in healthy people across ages. As regards this clonotype: One end of the junction does not line up with germline, which may come from a read error.

The people who gave samples were healthy Caucasians from Russia, aged about 6 to 95. The study isolated at least 6.5 million PBMCs from each sample. With each sample, at least 5.5 micrograms of total RNA were extracted. The CDR3 runs 15 residues. The germline CDR1 and CDR2 sequences are SGHTA and FQGNSA. For the second PCR, which ran for roughly 7 to 11 cycles, a sample-barcoded 5' primer and a J-beta primer mix were used. Each cDNA molecule was tagged by a template-switch adaptor that had 12 random nucleotides. TCRdb processed the 5' RACE reads anew with MiXCR; each CDR3 protein has one entry. This sample has around 1,500,000 distinct CDR3 sequences, with approximately 38% found just once.

Sequenced input: blood. The clonotype comes from a young woman in good health. The chain links TRBV7-2 to TRBJ2-3; no clear D gene. The CDR3 DNA follows: TGTGCCGGCAGCCTCGTCGGCCAGAGCACAGATACGCAGTATTTT. Translated: CAGSLVGQSTDTQYF.